The 8 T cell receptor beta chains below were found in one sample sequenced in a study of T cells after posttransplantation cyclophosphamide. Clones were read by immunoSEQ multiplex PCR, and TCRdb kept only the in-frame ones, dropping some. The data contain roughly 13,000 clones, about 83% of them singletons. Sequencing was done on a sample of memory CD4+ T cells sorted from PBMCs. The receptors stem from a man aged 45 to 65 in good health, CMV-negative, and a related stem cell transplant donor.

In this sample, this clone turned up once. The J gene is TRBJ1-1, the V gene TRBV7-3; a possible D gene is TRBD1 (6 bases). V was trimmed by 4 bases and J by 3 bases, leaving 9 bases between them. CDR1 and CDR2 from the germline V gene are SGHTA and FQGTGA. The CDR3 consists of 13 residues. CDR3: CASSSQGDTEAFF. In DNA, the CDR3 is TGTGCCAGCAGCTCACAGGGAGACACTGAAGCTTTCTTT.

V and J are TRBV18 and TRBJ2-5; D is perhaps TRBD2 (6 bases). CDR3 size: 15 residues. V lost 3 bases to trimming and J lost 9 bases, with 20 bases between them. Per the germline V gene, CDR1 is KGHSH and CDR2 is LQKENI. The CDR3 loop reads CASSPPKLAGEAQYF. Written as DNA, the CDR3 is TGTGCCAGCTCACCTCCAAAACTAGCTGGGGAGGCCCAGTACTTC.

This rearrangement joins TRBV5-4 to TRBJ1-1; tentatively, D is TRBD1 (5 bases). Germline V gives CDR1 SGHNT, CDR2 YYREEE (reference sequence). The CDR3 has 15 amino acids. Trimming left V 4 bases short and J 1 base short, with 14 bases between. The CDR3 DNA sequence: TGTGCCAGCAGCCCTCTCGGGACTGCGAACACTGAAGCTTTCTTT. It encodes CASSPLGTANTEAFF.

This clone was seen a single time. The chain employs TRBV7-8 and TRBJ2-7, with TRBD1 matching over 10 bases. The trim removed 5 bases at V and 6 bases at J, leaving 7 bases unmatched. Germline-derived CDR1 and CDR2 are SGHVS and FQNEAQ. The CDR3 extends over 14 amino acids. The CDR3 sequence is CASSKAGTGVEQYF. The CDR3 nucleotides read TGTGCCAGCAGCAAGGCCGGGACAGGGGTCGAGCAGTACTTC.

The J gene is TRBJ2-5, the V gene TRBV18; no firm D call. The CDR3 extends over 12 amino acids. Germline V gene lookup returns CDR1 KGHSH and CDR2 LQKENI. The germline V and J ends were trimmed by 6 bases and 1 base, with 6 bases remaining between them. CDR3 sequence (DNA): TGTGCCAGCTCTCCTACCCAAGAGACCCAGTACTTC. Its translation: CASSPTQETQYF. Filled out from reference TRBV18 and TRBJ2-5, the complete variable domain reads NAGVMQNPRHLVRRRGQEARLRCSPMKGHSHVYWYRQLPEEGLKFMVYLQKENIIDESGMPKERFSAEFPKEGPSILRIQQVVRGDSAAYFCASSPTQETQYFGPGTRLLVL.

V and J are TRBV7-2 and TRBJ1-1; maybe TRBD1 (5 bases). This CDR3 region has 15 residues. Trimming took off 6 bases at V and 4 bases at J, with 18 bases between the two ends. From germline, CDR1 is SGHTA and CDR2 FQGNSA. The CDR3 DNA sequence: TGTGCCAGCAGTATTTGGGCGGGGGTTTCCACTGAAGCTTTCTTT. It yields the protein CASSIWAGVSTEAFF.

This clone was seen only once. CDR3 protein: CASSPGAPPSVELFF. CDR3 nucleotides: TGTGCCAGCAGCCCAGGGGCCCCCCCGTCGGTGGAGCTGTTTTTT. V gene TRBV7-6 combines with J gene TRBJ2-2; a weak D match, TRBD1 (6 bases). The germline gives CDR1 SGHVS, CDR2 FNYEAQ. Trimming removed 5 bases from V and 10 bases from J, with 20 bases in between. This CDR3 contains 15 residues.

The rearrangement links TRBV29-1 to TRBJ2-5, with 11 nucleotides matching TRBD1. CDR1 is SQVTM, CDR2 ANQGSEA, per germline. This CDR3 region has 15 residues. Losses at the gene ends were 3 bases for V and 2 bases for J; bases not matched to a gene: 5. CDR3 sequence: CSVDLRDRGQETQYF. The CDR3 DNA reads TGCAGCGTTGACCTCCGGGACAGGGGGCAAGAGACCCAGTACTTC.